This T cell receptor (beta chain) was sequenced during a study of cytomegalovirus exposure and HLA in healthy donors. Study-wide results and limits: In vitro assays verified that three CMV-associated chains recognized CMV antigens specifically. Later on, an analysis tied 18,000 or so TCR beta sequences to HLA alleles at 0.05 false discovery rate. Rarity held for most TCR sequences, but there were some public TCRs that occurred in many donors.

Use of 60 Vbeta and 13 Jbeta primers characterized the PCR. Sequencing used immunoSEQ multiplex PCR; TCRdb keeps in-frame clones, though not all of them. The sample gives 75,000 to 100,000 clones, around 77% of which show up once; about 0.53% is in the top ten. As concerns this clone: Its antigen is as yet unknown.

Germline CDR1 and CDR2: SGHTA and FQGNSA. This CDR3 has 14 amino acids. V lost 2 bases to trimming and J lost 0 bases, with 7 bases between them. The material sequenced was PBMCs. This sequence joins TRBV7-2 and TRBJ2-5; D gene uncertain. This receptor was obtained from a man aged 25 to 40 in good health and CMV-seronegative. The CDR3 is CASSLSSYQETQYF. CDR3 sequence (DNA): TGTGCCAGCAGCTTATCTTCCTACCAAGAGACCCAGTACTTC. Full variable domain (missing parts from reference TRBV7-2 and TRBJ2-5): GAGVSQSPSNKVTEKGKDVELRCDPISGHTALYWYRQSLGQGLEFLIYFQGNSAPDKSGLPSDRFSAERTGGSVSTLTIQRTQQEDSAVYLCASSLSSYQETQYFGPGTRLLVL.